A single sample is the source of the 17 T cell receptor beta chains below, sequenced in a study of blood T cell repertoires in COVID-19 (TCRdb year 2020). The library came from the immunoSEQ multiplex PCR assay. TCRdb limited this immuneACCESS table to in-frame rearrangements with V and J called. A share of clones is missing; checked studies link under half to unresolved V genes, and the rest is unexplained. The sample table shows approximately 280,000 clones, and about nine tenths are seen once. The biggest ten clones account for roughly 7.3% of the sample. The specimen sequenced was peripheral blood. The receptor source for this set is a woman in her thirties with COVID-19, enrolled during active disease.

The chain is built from TRBV10-1 and TRBJ1-3; D might be TRBD1 (5 bases). Germline values: CDR1 WNHNN, CDR2 SYGVQD (reference sequence). V was clipped by 7 bases and J by 0 bases, with 7 bases between them. The CDR3 totals 13 residues. CDR3 sequence: CASKDSSGNTIYF. In nucleotides, the CDR3 is TGCGCCAGCAAAGACAGCTCTGGAAACACCATATATTTT.

V is TRBV3-1 (or the pseudogene TRBV3-2) and J is TRBJ1-4; D is perhaps TRBD1 (6 bases). This CDR3 region has 16 residues. CDR1 and CDR2 (germline): LGHDT, YNNKEL (reference sequence). V was shortened by 6 bases and J by 6 bases, with 20 bases between the two germline ends. The CDR3 protein is CASSPLQGRSDEKLFF. The CDR3 coding sequence is TGTGCCAGCAGTCCACTTCAGGGGCGAAGTGATGAAAAACTGTTTTTT.

The rearrangement joins TRBV6-6 to TRBJ1-5, with 10 bases fitting TRBD1. CDR1 and CDR2 (germline): MNHNY, SVGAGI (reference sequence). The CDR3 totals 16 residues. J was trimmed by 3 bases and V by 5 bases; bases with no gene match: 7. CDR3 in DNA: TGTGCCAGCAGTCCAGGGACAGGGGCGATCAATCAGCCCCAGCATTTT. This encodes CASSPGTGAINQPQHF.

The CDR3 here is CASSQAGWTGDYEQYF. In DNA form, the CDR3 reads TGTGCCAGCAGCCAAGCGGGCTGGACAGGGGATTACGAGCAGTACTTC. V gene TRBV14 combines with J gene TRBJ2-7, with TRBD1 matching over 9 bases. The germline V gene encodes CDR1 SGHDN and CDR2 FVKESK. The CDR3 has 16 amino acids. The junction had 8 bases not matched to a gene; V was cut back by 1 base and J by 4 bases.

The chain uses TRBV20-1 and TRBJ2-7, with D unresolved. Germline values: CDR1 DFQATT, CDR2 SNEGSKA (reference sequence). This CDR3 contains 11 residues. V lost 3 bases, J lost 3 bases, and 6 bases lay in between. DNA of the CDR3: TGCAGTGCTAGGTCCATCTACGAGCAGTACTTC. Translation: CSARSIYEQYF.

The rearrangement uses TRBV28 and TRBJ1-4; maybe TRBD1 (5 bases). The CDR3 runs to 15 residues. V lost 4 bases to trimming and J lost 8 bases, with 17 bases between them. Per the germline V gene, CDR1 is MDHEN and CDR2 is SYDVKM. The chain's CDR3 is CASSSLMGGGEKLFF. CDR3 in DNA: TGTGCCAGCAGTTCTCTTATGGGGGGGGGAGAAAAACTGTTTTTT.

Only one count was recorded for this clone. This sequence joins TRBV27 and TRBJ1-2, with a possible D match to TRBD1 (5 bases). The germline gives CDR1 MNHEY, CDR2 SMNVEV (reference sequence). Between the trimmed V and J ends, which lost 3 bases and 4 bases, there was a span of 15 bases. There are 15 residues in the CDR3. The CDR3 sequence is CASSFRAAPSYGYTF. For the CDR3, the DNA is TGTGCCAGCAGTTTCAGGGCAGCTCCTTCCTATGGCTACACCTTC.

V is TRBV2 and J is TRBJ2-3; perhaps TRBD1 as D (5 bases). Trimming cost V 1 base and J 2 bases, with 10 bases left between them. This CDR3 has 15 amino acids. From germline, CDR1 is SNHLY and CDR2 FYNNEI. DNA for the CDR3: TGTGCCAGCAGTGAAGAAAAGGGGTTCACAGATACGCAGTATTTT. It encodes CASSEEKGFTDTQYF.

The V and J genes are TRBV7-2 and TRBJ1-1; 7 nucleotides line up with TRBD1. Germline V gene data show CDR1 as SGHTA and CDR2 as FQGNSA. This CDR3 has 14 amino acids. The V and J ends lost 5 bases and 5 bases, in that order; junction bases with no gene match: 8. CDR3 sequence (DNA): TGTGCCAGCAGCATCGACAGGGATGCGACTGAAGCTTTCTTT. Amino acid sequence: CASSIDRDATEAFF. Together with reference TRBV7-2 and TRBJ1-1, the CDR3 gives the full variable domain: GAGVSQSPSNKVTEKGKDVELRCDPISGHTALYWYRQSLGQGLEFLIYFQGNSAPDKSGLPSDRFSAERTGGSVSTLTIQRTQQEDSAVYLCASSIDRDATEAFFGQGTRLTVV.

The chain recombines TRBV5-4 with TRBJ2-5; 7 bases agree with TRBD1. V was pared by 4 bases and J by 4 bases, with 7 bases of the junction left unmatched. In germline, CDR1 is SGHNT, CDR2 YYREEE (reference sequence). The CDR3 is 14 residues long. The CDR3 region has the DNA TGTGCCAGCAGCAAACAGGGGTGGGGAGAGACCCAGTACTTC. Residues: CASSKQGWGETQYF.

The chain has TRBV6-6 and TRBJ1-2; the D gene is possibly TRBD1 (6 bases). The CDR3 has 11 residues. CDR1 is MNHNY and CDR2 is SVGAGI in the germline V gene (reference sequence). Between the trimmed V and J ends, which lost 7 bases and 8 bases, there was a span of 11 bases. CDR3: CASKKGEGYTF. The CDR3 DNA follows: TGTGCCAGCAAGAAGGGGGAGGGCTACACCTTC.

The chain recombines TRBV28 with TRBJ1-5; D is perhaps TRBD1 (6 bases). The CDR3 is 14 residues long. V was trimmed by 5 bases and J by 0 bases, leaving 8 bases between them. Germline values: CDR1 MDHEN, CDR2 SYDVKM. The CDR3 coding sequence is TGTGCCAGCAGTAGGGGGTTTAGCAATCAGCCCCAGCATTTT. Its protein is CASSRGFSNQPQHF.

The chain carries TRBV5-4 and TRBJ1-2; 9 bases line up with TRBD1. The CDR3 consists of 13 residues. The germline gives CDR1 SGHNT, CDR2 YYREEE (reference sequence). With 4 bases clipped from V and 7 bases from J, the junction kept 5 bases outside the gene matches. The CDR3 coding sequence is TGTGCCAGCAGCCTGACAGGGGGAGTTGGCTACACCTTC. It codes for CASSLTGGVGYTF.

The V and J genes are TRBV6-5 and TRBJ2-7, with 7 bases identical to TRBD1. This CDR3 is 14 amino acids long. V gave up 5 bases and J gave up 3 bases; unmatched junction bases: 7. CDR1 is MNHEY, CDR2 SVGAGI, per germline. CDR3 loop: CASSPTTGNYEQYF. The CDR3, as DNA: TGTGCCAGCAGTCCTACGACAGGGAACTACGAGCAGTACTTC.

The chain links TRBV5-1 to TRBJ2-7; 7 bases match TRBD2. The ends lost 3 bases at V and 0 bases at J; junction bases unmatched: 6. The CDR3 loop spans 15 amino acids. The germline V gene encodes CDR1 SGHRS and CDR2 YFSETQ. In nucleotides, the CDR3 is TGCGCCAGCAGCTCCAGACCGGGGGGCTCCTACGAGCAGTACTTC. Translating gives CASSSRPGGSYEQYF.

The rearrangement links TRBV7-2 to TRBJ1-3; D ambiguous. Germline lookup yields CDR1 SGHTA and CDR2 FQGNSA. There are 15 residues in the CDR3. V was cut by 1 base and J by 4 bases, with 11 bases left in between. The CDR3 sequence is CASSLGAGLGNTIYF. CDR3 DNA sequence: TGTGCCAGCAGCTTAGGGGCAGGACTAGGAAACACCATATATTTT.

Details on this clone: Other DNA sequences in this sample translate to the same CDR3. The rearrangement joins TRBV28 to TRBJ1-2; the D gene is possibly TRBD1 (5 bases). The V end was cut by 3 bases, the J end by 5 bases, with 10 bases between. CDR1 is MDHEN and CDR2 is SYDVKM in the germline V gene. This CDR3 spans 13 amino acids. The CDR3 loop reads CASSLQGGYGYTF. The CDR3 bases are TGTGCCAGCAGTTTGCAGGGAGGGTATGGCTACACCTTC.